This T cell receptor (beta chain) was captured in a study of PD-L1 blockade in urothelial cancer. Overall study context: T cells were recovered from blood samples at a median of approximately 150,000.

Time point indicated: pretreatment peripheral blood. Each individual provided 1 to 8 samples (taken pretreatment and on-treatment). Synthetic templates analogous to TCR were spiked into all PCRs individually. This table comes from immunoSEQ multiplex PCR, and its TCRdb copy is limited to in-frame clones, with some not included. The top ten hold 1.5% to 2% of the sample, which has more than 90,000 clones, roughly 84% seen once. The TCR comes from a man aged 55 to 69 with urothelial cancer. The sequencing here drew on PBMCs, taken around atezolizumab (anti-PD-L1) treatment.

The CDR3 is CASSPYGLALDTGELFF. CDR3 bases: TGTGCCAGCAGCCCTTATGGACTAGCGTTGGACACCGGGGAGCTGTTTTTT. The chain combines TRBV7-3 with TRBJ2-2; 9 nucleotides agree with TRBD2. The V gene's germline CDR1 is SGHTA and CDR2 FQGTGA. Unmatched junction bases numbered 10, after V lost 5 bases and J lost 3 bases. This CDR3 is 17 amino acids long. Based on the CDR3 plus reference TRBV7-3 and TRBJ2-2, the full variable domain is GAGVSQTPSNKVTEKGKYVELRCDPISGHTALYWYRQSLGQGPEFLIYFQGTGAADDSGLPNDRFFAVRPEGSVSTLKIQRTERGDSAVYLCASSPYGLALDTGELFFGEGSRLTVL.